This T cell receptor (beta chain) was recorded in a study of OX40 agonist ivuxolimab in advanced cancers. Regarding the complete study: Ivuxolimab was a fully human IgG2 agonistic monoclonal antibody targeting the costimulatory receptor OX40 (CD134). The paper covers the monotherapy dose-escalation part of the phase I ivuxolimab trial, which included N ≈ 57 patients. Patients were allowed to have had prior anti-PD-1, anti-PD-L1 or anti-CTLA-4 therapy, and 30% to 50% of the dose-escalation patients had previously received checkpoint inhibitors. Of the approximately 54 dose-escalation patients, hepatocellular carcinoma was present in some 19, melanoma in approximately 15, renal cell carcinoma in 9 and head and neck cancer in 9. Intravenous ivuxolimab was administered to patients every 2 weeks at six dose levels: 0.01, 0.1, 0.3, 1.5, 3 and 10 mg/kg. The point of sequencing TCRbeta in the periphery was to test whether ivuxolimab changed TCR sequence diversity and drove clonal T-cell expansion. The dose-escalation cohort was 82.7% male with a mean age of approximately 60 years, ranging from about 20 to 80. Three dose-escalation patients achieved partial responses, one with hepatocellular carcinoma and two with cutaneous melanoma.

Patients with autoimmune disease history or receiving systemic immunosuppression were excluded from the trial. Peripheral blood for TCR sequencing was collected from all dose cohorts at baseline, on cycle 4 day 1, and on cycle 7 day 1. Samples came from an open-label, multicenter, first-in-human phase I dose-escalation trial of ivuxolimab. Adults with locally advanced or metastatic head and neck squamous cell, hepatocellular, melanoma or renal cell carcinoma were enrolled in the trial. CD4+ and CD8+ T cells were sorted separately from peripheral blood before TCR sequencing. Beyond this particular receptor, the publication reports: Low levels of normalized T-cell clonal expansion were also seen in some patients who did not respond. At doses of 0.1 to 3.0 mg/kg, clonal expansion of both CD4+ and CD8+ T cells in blood was seen between baseline and week 6. In the 0.1-3.0 mg/kg groups, partial responders were among the patients with the lowest normalized peripheral clonal expansion, particularly in CD8+ T cells. Which antigens the clonally expanded peripheral T cells were specific for was not determined. After ivuxolimab, more expanded clones were found on average in CD8+ T cells than in CD4+ T cells.

For sequencing of the TCRbeta CDR3 region, genomic DNA was extracted from the sorted cells. The immunoSEQ Assay was used for sequencing of TCRbeta CDR3 regions. Sourced from immuneACCESS, this table was stored by TCRdb with only in-frame sequences that have V and J called. A share of the clones is absent; for the studies checked, an unresolved V gene accounts for under half, and the remainder has no known explanation. The sample yields about 52,000 clones; roughly 94% were counted once. The top ten clonotypes cover around 10% of the sample. Details on this clone: What this receptor recognizes is not known. Per-base quality was not reported, and no clone a single base away is much larger than it.

This specimen was CD4+ or CD8+ T cells sorted from blood, taken in a trial of the OX40 agonist ivuxolimab. The origin of this receptor is an adult with an advanced solid tumor such as melanoma, head and neck, liver or kidney cancer.

The CDR3 region: CASTGSNYGYTF. The nucleotide sequence reads as follows: TGTGCCAGCACAGGGTCTAACTATGGCTACACCTTC. The chain is encoded by TRBV2 joined to TRBJ1-2, and TRBD1 may be the D gene, going by 5 matching bases. Sequences SNHLY (CDR1) and FYNNEI (CDR2) are obtained from the germline V gene. V is shortened by 7 bases, J by 0 bases, and the region joining them spans 6 bases. The CDR3 contains 12 residues, cysteine and phenylalanine counted. Left in the record is the CDR3 DNA by itself, 36 bases read in frame from the first base.